The 12 T cell receptor beta chains below were found in one sample sequenced in a study of shared clonotypes between healthy human individuals. Profiled with immunoSEQ multiplex PCR; TCRdb holds only in-frame clones, not every one. Of hundreds of thousands of clones detected, roughly 70% appear once; the ten largest clones hold approximately 1.8%. The sequencing sample was made of memory CD4+ T cells sorted from blood. Regarding subset: CD45RA-negative fraction. The receptors derive from a woman in her twenties or thirties in good health.

This clone was seen only a few times. This chain uses TRBV4-1 with TRBJ2-3; 11 bases line up with TRBD2. V trimming: 3 bases; J trimming: 2 bases; junction bases outside the gene matches: 4. Germline-derived CDR1 and CDR2 are MGHRA and YSYEKL. This CDR3 spans 16 amino acids. CDR3 bases: TGCGCCAGCAGCCACTTTAGCGGGAGGGACACAGATACGCAGTATTTT. Residues: CASSHFSGRDTDTQYF.

The chain carries TRBV18 and TRBJ2-1; 7 nucleotides line up with TRBD1. Germline-derived CDR1 and CDR2 are KGHSH and LQKENI. The CDR3 is made up of 14 amino acids. Trimming took 2 bases from V and 7 from J; bases not matched to a gene: 5. The CDR3 is CASSPGSGGNEQFF. The CDR3 DNA reads TGTGCCAGCTCACCAGGATCAGGGGGAAATGAGCAGTTCTTC.

This clone occurred many times. The chain has TRBV18 and TRBJ1-1; D gene unclear. Germline V gene data show CDR1 as KGHSH and CDR2 as LQKENI. The CDR3 is 13 amino acids. V lost 3 bases and J 5 bases, leaving 10 bases between the germline ends. The CDR3 loop is CASSPNPSTEAFF. CDR3 DNA sequence: TGTGCCAGCTCACCTAATCCGTCGACTGAAGCTTTCTTT.

The chain recombines TRBV6-1 with TRBJ2-7; TRBD2 matches at 8 bases. The CDR3 length is 18 residues. CDR1 and CDR2 from the germline V gene are MNHNS and SASEGT. V trimming: 1 base; J trimming: 5 bases; junction bases outside the gene matches: 16. The CDR3 DNA sequence: TGTGCCAGCAGTGAAGATGGTAGCGGACCTACCGGGGGGGACGAGCAGTACTTC. Translating gives CASSEDGSGPTGGDEQYF.

In its sample, this clone was seen many times. This chain links TRBV6-1 with TRBJ2-7; no definite D call. The CDR3 sequence is 13 residues long. V was cut by 6 bases and J by 3 bases, with 12 bases left in between. Germline CDR1 reads MNHNS; CDR2 reads SASEGT. DNA for the CDR3: TGTGCCAGCAGACCACACACCCTCTACGAGCAGTACTTC. It codes for CASRPHTLYEQYF.

This chain connects TRBV7-9 to TRBJ2-1, with D maybe TRBD1 (7 bases). The germline CDR1 and CDR2 sequences are SEHNR and FQNEAQ (reference sequence). This CDR3 is built from 16 residues. Trimming left V 5 bases short and J 7 bases short, with 21 bases between. This CDR3 reads CASSPQTGRSQNEQFF. The CDR3 DNA is TGTGCCAGCAGCCCCCAGACAGGGAGGTCCCAAAATGAGCAGTTCTTC.

The genes are TRBV18 and TRBJ1-3, with D maybe TRBD1 (5 bases). Trimming shortened V by 3 bases and J by 0 bases, and 18 bases separated the two germline ends. Per the germline V gene, CDR1 is KGHSH and CDR2 is LQKENI. The CDR3 covers 18 residues. CDR3 residues: CASSPREQGHASGNTIYF. CDR3 nucleotide sequence: TGTGCCAGCTCACCTCGGGAGCAGGGCCATGCCTCTGGAAACACCATATATTTT.

This clone came up a few times. The chain combines TRBV7-9 with TRBJ1-2; a weak D match, TRBD1 (6 bases). The germline V gene has CDR1 SEHNR and CDR2 FQNEAQ (reference sequence). The length of the CDR3 is 14 residues. V was clipped by 6 bases and J by 8 bases, with 19 bases between them. The CDR3 DNA reads as TGTGCCAGCAGAGAGGACCCGGACAGTCAGGGCTACACCTTC. Protein: CASREDPDSQGYTF.

This clone appeared a few times. The CDR3 sequence is CASSQSHLGYTGELFF. For the CDR3, the DNA is TGTGCCAGCAGCCAGAGCCATCTCGGGTACACCGGGGAGCTGTTTTTT. This chain joins TRBV14 and TRBJ2-2; no firm D call. Germline V lookup: CDR1 SGHDN, CDR2 FVKESK. With 3 bases removed from V and 3 bases from J, the gap between germline ends came to 14 bases. CDR3 length: 16 residues.

This chain links TRBV5-6 with TRBJ2-7; no reliable D call. Germline lookup yields CDR1 SGHDT and CDR2 YYEEEE. With 1 base removed from V and 2 bases from J, the gap between germline ends came to 13 bases. CDR3 length equals 15 residues. This CDR3 is CASSLRRPHAYEQYF. Here the CDR3 DNA reads TGTGCCAGCAGCTTGAGACGCCCGCACGCCTACGAGCAGTACTTC.

The V call is TRBV11-3, the J call TRBJ1-1; possibly TRBD1 for D (5 bases). Germline V gene data show CDR1 as SGHNT and CDR2 as YENEEA. The V end was cut by 0 bases, the J end by 1 base, with 9 bases between. CDR3 length equals 15 residues. This CDR3 reads CASSLDGGRNTEAFF. The CDR3 DNA reads as TGTGCCAGCAGCTTAGATGGGGGACGGAACACTGAAGCTTTCTTT.

The rearrangement uses TRBV2 and TRBJ2-2; D gene ambiguous. The CDR3 has 13 residues. Germline loops: CDR1 SNHLY, CDR2 FYNNEI. V dropped 5 bases and J dropped 5 bases, with 9 bases sitting between them. The CDR3 spells CASSPRPTGELFF. CDR3 nucleotide sequence: TGTGCCAGCAGTCCCCGACCAACCGGGGAGCTGTTTTTT.